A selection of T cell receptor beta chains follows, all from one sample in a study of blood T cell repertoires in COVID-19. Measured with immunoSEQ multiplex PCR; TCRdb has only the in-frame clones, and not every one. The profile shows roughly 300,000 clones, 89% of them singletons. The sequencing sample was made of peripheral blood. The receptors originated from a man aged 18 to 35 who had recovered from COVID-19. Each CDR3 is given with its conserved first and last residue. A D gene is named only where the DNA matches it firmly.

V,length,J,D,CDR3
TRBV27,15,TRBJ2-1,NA,CASSLRSGPYNEQFF
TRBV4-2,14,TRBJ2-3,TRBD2,CASSSGGLTDTQYF
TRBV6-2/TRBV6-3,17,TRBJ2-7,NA,CASSYSSKGRYSYEQYF
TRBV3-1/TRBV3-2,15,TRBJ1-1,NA,CASSPTRVPNTEAFF
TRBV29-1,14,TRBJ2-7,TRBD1,CSVTGTGGLYEQYF
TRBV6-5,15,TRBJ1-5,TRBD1,CASSGQGGSNQPQHF
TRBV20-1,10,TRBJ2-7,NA,CSAPYGEQYF
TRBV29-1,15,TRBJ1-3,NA,CSASLGRGTGNTIYF
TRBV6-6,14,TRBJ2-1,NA,CASSYSWQYNEQFF
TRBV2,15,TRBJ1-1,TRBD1,CATSNSGQANTEAFF
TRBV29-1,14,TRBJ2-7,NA,CSVEDRRRPYEQYF
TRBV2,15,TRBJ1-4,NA,CASSVRTERIEKLFF
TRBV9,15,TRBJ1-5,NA,CASSVDPGNSQPQHF
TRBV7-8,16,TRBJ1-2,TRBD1,CASSLYRDRGEYGYTF
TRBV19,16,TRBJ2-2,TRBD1,CASSRQGIGSTGELFF
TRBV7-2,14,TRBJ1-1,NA,CASSSGRGRTEAFF
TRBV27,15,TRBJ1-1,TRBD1,CASSSWTGVNTEAFF
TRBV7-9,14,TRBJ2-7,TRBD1,CASSPRDSSYEQYF
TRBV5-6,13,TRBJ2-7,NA,CASSHTVSYEQYF
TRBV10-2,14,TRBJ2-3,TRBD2,CASSVAGGTDTQYF
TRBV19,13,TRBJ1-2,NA,CASTLAGHYGYTF
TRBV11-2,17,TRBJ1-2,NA,CASSSIKGHPPNYGYTF
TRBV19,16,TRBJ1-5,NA,CASTPSDRFLNQPQHF
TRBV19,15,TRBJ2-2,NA,CATDQSGLGTGELFF
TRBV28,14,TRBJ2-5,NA,CASSSSQYQETQYF
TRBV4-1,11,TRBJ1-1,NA,CASSQGLEAFF
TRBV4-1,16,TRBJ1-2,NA,CASSQEPVSGGYGYTF
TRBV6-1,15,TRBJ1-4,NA,CASSEFSATNEKLFF
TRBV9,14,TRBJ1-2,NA,CASSVGNRDYGYTF
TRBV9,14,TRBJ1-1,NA,CASSVVSRDTEAFF
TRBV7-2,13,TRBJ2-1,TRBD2,CASGLAGQNEQFF
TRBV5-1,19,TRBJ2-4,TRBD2,CASSPGLAGGLGAKNIQYF
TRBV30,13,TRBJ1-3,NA,CALIHLSGNTIYF
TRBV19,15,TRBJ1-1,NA,CASKSLGWGGTEAFF
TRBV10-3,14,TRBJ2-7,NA,CAISDRALLREQYF
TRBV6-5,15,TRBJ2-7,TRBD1,CASSYSDTGGGEQYF
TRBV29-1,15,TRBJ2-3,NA,CSVSSSASSTDTQYF
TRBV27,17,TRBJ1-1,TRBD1,CASSLSPGTGRNTEAFF
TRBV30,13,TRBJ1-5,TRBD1,CAWGRQGDQPQHF
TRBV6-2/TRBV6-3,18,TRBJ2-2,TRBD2,CASSPRTSGTSNTGELFF
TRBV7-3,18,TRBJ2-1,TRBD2,CASSLSAPGGGSYNEQFF
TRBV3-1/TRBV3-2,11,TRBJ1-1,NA,CASSLNTEAFF
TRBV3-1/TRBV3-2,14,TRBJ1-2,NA,CASSHHQGDYGYTF
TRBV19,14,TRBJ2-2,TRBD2,CASRVAGVTGELFF
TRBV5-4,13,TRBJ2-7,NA,CASSLQGTYEQYF
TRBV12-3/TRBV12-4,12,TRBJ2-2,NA,CASGGVAGELFF
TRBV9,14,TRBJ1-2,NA,CASSVDDINYGYTF
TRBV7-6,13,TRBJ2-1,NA,CASSLELTNEQFF
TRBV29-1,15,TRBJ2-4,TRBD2,CSANPWGGTKNIQYF
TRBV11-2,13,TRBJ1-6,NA,CASSGSYNSPLHF
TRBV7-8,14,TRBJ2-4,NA,CASSLGAPYDIQYF
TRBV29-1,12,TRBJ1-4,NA,CSVFGGGEKLFF
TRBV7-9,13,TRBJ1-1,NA,CASSSQGPTEAFF
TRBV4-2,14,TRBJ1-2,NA,CASSQEETLNGYTF
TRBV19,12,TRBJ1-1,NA,CASTHGSLEAFF